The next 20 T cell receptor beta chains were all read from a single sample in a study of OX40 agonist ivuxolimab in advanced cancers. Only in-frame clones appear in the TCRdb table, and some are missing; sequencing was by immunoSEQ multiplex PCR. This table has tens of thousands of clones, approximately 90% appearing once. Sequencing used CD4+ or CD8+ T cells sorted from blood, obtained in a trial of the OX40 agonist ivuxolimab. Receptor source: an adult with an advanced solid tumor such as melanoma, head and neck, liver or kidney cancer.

CDR3 DNA: TGTGCCAGCAGCCCGAGCGGCAGGGGGGAAACTGAAGCTTTCTTT. Its translation is CASSPSGRGETEAFF. The V gene is TRBV9, the J gene TRBJ1-1; TRBD1 matches 7 bases. CDR1 is SGDLS, CDR2 YYNGEE, per germline. Losses at the gene ends were 4 bases for V and 5 bases for J; bases not matched to a gene: 11. This CDR3 has 15 residues.

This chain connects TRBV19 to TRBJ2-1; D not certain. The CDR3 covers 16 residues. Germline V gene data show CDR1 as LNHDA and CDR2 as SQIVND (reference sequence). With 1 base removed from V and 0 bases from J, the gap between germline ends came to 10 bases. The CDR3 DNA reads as TGTGCCAGTAGTATAGGGGTTGGCAGCTCCTACAATGAGCAGTTCTTC. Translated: CASSIGVGSSYNEQFF.

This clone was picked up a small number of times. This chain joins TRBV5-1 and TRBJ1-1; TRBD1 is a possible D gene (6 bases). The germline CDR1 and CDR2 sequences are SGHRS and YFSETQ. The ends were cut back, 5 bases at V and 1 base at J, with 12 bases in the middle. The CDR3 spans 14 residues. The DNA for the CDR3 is TGCGCCAGCAGGCAAGGACAGAGGAACACTGAAGCTTTCTTT. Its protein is CASRQGQRNTEAFF.

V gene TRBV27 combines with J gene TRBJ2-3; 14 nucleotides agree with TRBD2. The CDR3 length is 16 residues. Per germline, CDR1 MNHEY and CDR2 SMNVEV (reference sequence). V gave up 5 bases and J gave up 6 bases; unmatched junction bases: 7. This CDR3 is CASSVGTSGRGDTQYF. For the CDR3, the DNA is TGTGCCAGCAGTGTAGGGACTAGCGGGAGAGGGGATACGCAGTATTTT.

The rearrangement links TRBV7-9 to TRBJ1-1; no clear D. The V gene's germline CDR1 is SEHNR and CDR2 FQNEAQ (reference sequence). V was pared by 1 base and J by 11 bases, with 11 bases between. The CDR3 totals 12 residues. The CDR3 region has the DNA TGTGCCAGCAGCTTAGAGATGGTTGGGGCTTTCTTT. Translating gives CASSLEMVGAFF.

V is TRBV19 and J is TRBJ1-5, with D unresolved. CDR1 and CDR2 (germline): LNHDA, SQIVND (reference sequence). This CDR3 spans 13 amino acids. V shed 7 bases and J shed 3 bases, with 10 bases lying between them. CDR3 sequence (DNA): TGTGCCAGTACTCCGGAGAACAATCAGCCCCAGCATTTT. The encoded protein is CASTPENNQPQHF.

The CDR3 DNA follows: TGTGCCAGCAGCCCCAGCTTGGGACAGAACTACGAGCAGTACTTC. Its translation is CASSPSLGQNYEQYF. The chain uses TRBV6-5 and TRBJ2-7; 7 positions agree with TRBD1. V shed 6 bases, J shed 3 bases, and the junction held 11 bases outside the gene matches. The CDR3 consists of 15 residues. Germline loops: CDR1 MNHEY, CDR2 SVGAGI.

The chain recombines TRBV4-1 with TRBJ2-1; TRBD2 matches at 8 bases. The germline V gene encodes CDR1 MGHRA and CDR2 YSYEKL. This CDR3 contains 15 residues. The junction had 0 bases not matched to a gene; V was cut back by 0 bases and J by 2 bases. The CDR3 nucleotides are TGCGCCAGCAGCCAAGAGACTAGCGCCTACAATGAGCAGTTCTTC. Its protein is CASSQETSAYNEQFF.

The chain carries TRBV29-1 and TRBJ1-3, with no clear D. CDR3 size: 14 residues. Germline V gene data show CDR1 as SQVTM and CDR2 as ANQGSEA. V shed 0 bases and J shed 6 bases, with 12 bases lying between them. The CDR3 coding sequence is TGCAGCGTTGAAGAAAGCGGCGGTAAAAACACCATATATTTT. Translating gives CSVEESGGKNTIYF.

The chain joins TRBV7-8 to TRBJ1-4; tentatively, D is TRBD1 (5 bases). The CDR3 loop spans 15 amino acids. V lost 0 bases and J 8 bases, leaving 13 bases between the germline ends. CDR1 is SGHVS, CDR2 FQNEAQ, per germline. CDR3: CASSLAGGRREKLFF. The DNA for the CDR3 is TGTGCCAGCAGCTTAGCGGGGGGAAGACGGGAAAAACTGTTTTTT.

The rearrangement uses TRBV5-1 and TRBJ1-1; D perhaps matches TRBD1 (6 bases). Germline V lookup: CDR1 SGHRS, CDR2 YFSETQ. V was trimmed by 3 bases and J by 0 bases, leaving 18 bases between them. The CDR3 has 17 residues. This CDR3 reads CASSSPRPGHLNTEAFF. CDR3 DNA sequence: TGCGCCAGCAGCTCCCCTCGTCCGGGACACTTGAACACTGAAGCTTTCTTT.

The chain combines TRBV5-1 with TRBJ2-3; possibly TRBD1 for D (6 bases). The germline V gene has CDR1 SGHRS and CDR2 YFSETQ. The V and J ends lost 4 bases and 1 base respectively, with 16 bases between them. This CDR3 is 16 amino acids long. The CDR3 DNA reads TGCGCCAGCAGCCTTTATCAGGGGTCACGCACAGATACGCAGTATTTT. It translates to CASSLYQGSRTDTQYF.

The DNA for the CDR3 is TGTGCCTGTGTCACTGATTCTGTAGCGGGTCTTTTGGACACCATATATTTT. This translates into CACVTDSVAGLLDTIYF. V gene TRBV30 combines with J gene TRBJ1-3, with D unresolved. There are 17 residues in the CDR3. CDR1 and CDR2 (germline): GTSNPN, SVGIG (reference sequence). Trimming stripped 6 bases from V and 8 bases from J, with 29 bases between.

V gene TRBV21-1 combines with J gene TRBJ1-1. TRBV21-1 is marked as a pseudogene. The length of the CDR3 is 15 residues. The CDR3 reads CASSTPIVVKNEAFF. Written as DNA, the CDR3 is TGTGCCAGCAGCACGCCCATAGTGGTTAAGAATGAAGCTTTCTTT.

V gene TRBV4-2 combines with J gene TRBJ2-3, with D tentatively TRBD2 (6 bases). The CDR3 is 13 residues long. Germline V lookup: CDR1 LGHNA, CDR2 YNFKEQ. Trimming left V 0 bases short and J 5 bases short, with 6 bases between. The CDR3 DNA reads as TGTGCCAGCAGCCAAGAGGAGGGAGATACGCAGTATTTT. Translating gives CASSQEEGDTQYF.

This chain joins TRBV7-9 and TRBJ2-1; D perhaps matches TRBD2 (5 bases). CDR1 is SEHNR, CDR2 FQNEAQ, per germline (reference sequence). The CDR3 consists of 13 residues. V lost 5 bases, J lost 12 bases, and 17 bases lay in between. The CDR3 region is CASSIRGNDGQFF. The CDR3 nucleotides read TGTGCCAGCAGCATACGGGGAAATGATGGGCAGTTCTTC.

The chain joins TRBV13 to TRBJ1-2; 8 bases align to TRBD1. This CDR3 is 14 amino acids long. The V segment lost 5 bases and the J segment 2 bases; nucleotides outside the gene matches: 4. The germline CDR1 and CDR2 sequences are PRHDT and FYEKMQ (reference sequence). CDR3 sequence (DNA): TGTGCCAGCAGCCCGGGACAGGACAACTATGGCTACACCTTC. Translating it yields CASSPGQDNYGYTF.

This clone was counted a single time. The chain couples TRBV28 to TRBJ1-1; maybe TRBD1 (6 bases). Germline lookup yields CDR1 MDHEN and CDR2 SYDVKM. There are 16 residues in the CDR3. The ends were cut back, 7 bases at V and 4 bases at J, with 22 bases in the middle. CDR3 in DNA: TGTGCCAGCACCCAGGGGCTCAGGGTCATCGGCACTGAAGCTTTCTTT. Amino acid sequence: CASTQGLRVIGTEAFF.

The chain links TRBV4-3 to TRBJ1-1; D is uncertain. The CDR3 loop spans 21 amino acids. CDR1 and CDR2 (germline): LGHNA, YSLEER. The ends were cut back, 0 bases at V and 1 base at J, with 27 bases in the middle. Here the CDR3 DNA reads TGCGCCAGCAGCCAAGAAATCGGCTTTCAGACTCGAGGTGGTGGGAACACTGAAGCTTTCTTT. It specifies CASSQEIGFQTRGGGNTEAFF.

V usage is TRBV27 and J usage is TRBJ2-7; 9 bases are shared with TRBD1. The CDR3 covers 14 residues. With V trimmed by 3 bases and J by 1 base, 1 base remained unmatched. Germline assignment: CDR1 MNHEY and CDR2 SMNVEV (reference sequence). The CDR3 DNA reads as TGTGCCAGCAGTTTCGGACAGGGGTCCTACGAGCAGTACTTC. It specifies CASSFGQGSYEQYF.